The next 5 T cell receptor beta chains were all read from a single sample in a study of shared clonotypes between healthy human individuals. CD8 cells regarded as naive lacked CD45RO, were positively chosen for CCR7, and omitted terminally differentiated effector memory CD45RA+ cells. Produced via immunoSEQ multiplex PCR; TCRdb's table is partial and in-frame only. The data show millions of clones, with roughly 94% seen just once and 0.9% to 1.4% held by the top ten. The sequencing input was naive CD8+ T cells sorted from blood. These receptors originate from a man younger than 35 in good health.

The chain joins TRBV6-1 to TRBJ1-5; no firm D call. V shed 8 bases and J shed 5 bases, with 13 bases lying between them. The CDR3 runs 13 residues. CDR1 is MNHNS, CDR2 SASEGT, per germline. The CDR3: CASGEGRHQPQHF. Here the CDR3 DNA reads TGTGCCAGCGGGGAAGGACGCCATCAGCCCCAGCATTTT.

The chain employs TRBV6-5 and TRBJ2-3; D is ambiguous. Trimming cost V 0 bases and J 6 bases, with 10 bases left between them. Germline CDR1 and CDR2: MNHEY and SVGAGI. CDR3 length: 14 amino acids. CDR3 sequence (DNA): TGTGCCAGCAGTTACTCCACCCGGGTGGATACGCAGTATTTT. It is translated as CASSYSTRVDTQYF.

The chain joins TRBV4-1 to TRBJ2-7, with a weak D call TRBD2 (6 bases). Trimming pared 4 bases from V and 5 bases from J, leaving 15 bases between. This CDR3 has 14 amino acids. From germline, CDR1 is MGHRA and CDR2 YSYEKL. In DNA form, the CDR3 reads TGCGCCAGCAGCCCCTTTCCCACGGGGGACGAGCAGTACTTC. Amino acid sequence: CASSPFPTGDEQYF.

The rearrangement uses TRBV29-1 and TRBJ2-5, with TRBD2 identical over 10 bases. Germline CDR1 and CDR2: SQVTM and ANQGSEA. Germline trimming cut 6 bases from V and 2 bases from J; bases unmatched to any gene: 6. CDR3 length equals 14 residues. The CDR3 region is CSVYGTSEQETQYF. CDR3 nucleotide sequence: TGCAGCGTGTACGGGACTAGCGAACAAGAGACCCAGTACTTC.

This chain connects TRBV2 to TRBJ1-4, with no clear D. Germline V CDR1 and CDR2: SNHLY, FYNNEI. Deletions cut 10 bases from V and 3 bases from J, with 15 bases between. The CDR3 covers 14 residues. Here the CDR3 DNA reads TGTGCCACCGCCTTTGGGCGGGCTAATGAAAAACTGTTTTTT. As protein: CATAFGRANEKLFF.